This TCR beta chain was identified in a study of shared clonotypes between healthy human individuals. Original handling: Filtering differed because ImmunoSEQ produced junction-only sequences that carried no quality scores. Repertoires were generated with immunoSEQ multiplex PCR, while TCRdb's copy carries only in-frame clones and drops some. The V and J calls and clone size were taken over from that table, and D and trimming were inferred from the DNA. The sample carries 2,500,000 or so clones, over 85% recorded once. This clone showed up just a few times. Germline CDR1 MGHRA, CDR2 YSYEKL. J was trimmed by 6 bases and V by 5 bases; bases with no gene match: 8. CDR3 size: 15 residues.

V is TRBV4-1 and J is TRBJ2-1, with TRBD2 identical over 9 bases. The receptor comes from a man between 18 and 29 years old in good health. Some clones in this sample may be carry-over from other donors' samples. The specimen was naive CD4+ T cells from PBMCs. Subset described: CD45RA+ positively selected. The CDR3 region is CASSSKREVGNEQFF. In DNA form, the CDR3 reads TGCGCCAGCAGCTCAAAGCGGGAGGTAGGCAATGAGCAGTTCTTC.